This T cell receptor (beta chain) was retrieved from a study of long-term antiretroviral therapy in people with HIV. The study's findings and limits: The study collected blood between about 2003 and 2017, possibly under older ART regimens. Pre-ART clonal expansion yielded clones that dominated the repertoire at all time points.

Each donor provided at least one pre-ART PBMC sample and at least two post-ART PBMC samples. About 1-10 million cryopreserved PBMC were held in samples before DNA extraction. The CDR3 spans 14 residues. The V gene's germline CDR1 is MNHEY and CDR2 SMNVEV (reference sequence). Trimming took 5 bases from V and 8 from J, leaving 13 bases between them. For this clone: Its antigen is currently unknown.

Running of the v3.0 immunoSEQ assay took place at survey level. Libraries were prepared by immunoSEQ multiplex PCR; TCRdb keeps only in-frame clonotypes and omits some of them. This sample has roughly 34,000 clones, with 94% found just once. The origin of this receptor is a woman in her forties or fifties with HIV. The chain has TRBV27 and TRBJ1-6; tentatively, D is TRBD1 (6 bases). The sample here was unsorted PBMCs, taken 5 to 5.5 years after starting antiretroviral therapy. The DNA of the CDR3 is TGTGCCAGCAGTAAACAGGGCGGCGATTCACCCCTCCACTTT. Its protein is CASSKQGGDSPLHF.